This record covers a single T cell receptor beta chain. Its antigen is unidentified. The sample is drawn from a study of shared clonotypes between healthy human individuals. Study-wide results and caveats: Limitation of the genetic and exposure-history diversity represented came from the few donors.

This CDR3 region has 19 residues. CDR1 LNHDA and CDR2 SQIVND come from the germline V gene (reference sequence). Trimming removed 6 bases from V and 3 bases from J, with 27 bases in between. Libraries were prepared by immunoSEQ multiplex PCR; TCRdb keeps only in-frame clonotypes and omits some of them. The sample records some 2,500,000 clones, roughly 93% being singletons. The TCR originated in a man aged 18 to 30 in good health. Some clones in this sample may be carry-over from other donors' samples. The V call is TRBV19, the J call TRBJ2-4; D perhaps matches TRBD2 (6 bases). The sequencing input was naive CD4+ T cells from PBMCs. Subset in this sample: CD45RA+ positively selected. The CDR3 region is CASSPGRGRRERIKNIQYF. DNA for the CDR3: TGTGCCAGTAGCCCAGGGCGGGGCAGGAGGGAGAGAATCAAAAACATTCAGTACTTC.